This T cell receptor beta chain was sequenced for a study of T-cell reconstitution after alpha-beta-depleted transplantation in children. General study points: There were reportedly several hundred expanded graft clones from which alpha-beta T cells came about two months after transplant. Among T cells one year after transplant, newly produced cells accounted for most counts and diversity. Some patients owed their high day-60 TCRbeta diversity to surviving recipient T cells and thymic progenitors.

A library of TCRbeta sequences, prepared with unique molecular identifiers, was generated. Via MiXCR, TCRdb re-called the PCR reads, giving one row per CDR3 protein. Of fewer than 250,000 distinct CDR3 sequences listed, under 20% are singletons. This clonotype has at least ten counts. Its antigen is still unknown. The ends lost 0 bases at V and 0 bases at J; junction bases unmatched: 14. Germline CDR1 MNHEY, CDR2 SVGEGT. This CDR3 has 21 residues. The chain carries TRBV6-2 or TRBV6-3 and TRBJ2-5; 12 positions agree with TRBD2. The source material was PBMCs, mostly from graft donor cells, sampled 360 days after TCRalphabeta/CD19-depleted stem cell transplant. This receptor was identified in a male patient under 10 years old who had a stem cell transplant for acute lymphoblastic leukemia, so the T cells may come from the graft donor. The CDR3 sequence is CASSYSLETSGGAQDQETQYF. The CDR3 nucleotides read TGTGCCAGCAGTTACTCTCTTGAGACTAGCGGGGGAGCGCAGGACCAAGAGACCCAGTACTTC.